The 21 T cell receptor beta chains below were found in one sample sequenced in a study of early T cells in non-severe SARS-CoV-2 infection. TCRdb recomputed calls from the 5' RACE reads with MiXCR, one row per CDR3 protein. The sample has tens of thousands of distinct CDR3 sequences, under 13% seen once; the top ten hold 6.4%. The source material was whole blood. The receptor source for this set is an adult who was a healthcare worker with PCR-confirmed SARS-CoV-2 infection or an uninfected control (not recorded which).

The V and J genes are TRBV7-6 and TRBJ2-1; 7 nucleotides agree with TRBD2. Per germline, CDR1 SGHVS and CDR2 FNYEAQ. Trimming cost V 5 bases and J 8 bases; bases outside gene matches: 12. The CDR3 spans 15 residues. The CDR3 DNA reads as TGTGCCAGCAGCCCAGCGGGAAGGGGCATGGATGAGCAGTTCTTC. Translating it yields CASSPAGRGMDEQFF.

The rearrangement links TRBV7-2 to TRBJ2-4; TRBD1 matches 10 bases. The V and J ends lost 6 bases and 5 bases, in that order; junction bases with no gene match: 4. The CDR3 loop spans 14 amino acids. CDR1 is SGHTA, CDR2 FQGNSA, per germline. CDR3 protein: CASRPTGGENIQYF. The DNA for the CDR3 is TGTGCCAGCAGGCCGACAGGGGGCGAAAACATTCAGTACTTC. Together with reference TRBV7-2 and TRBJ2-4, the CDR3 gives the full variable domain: GAGVSQSPSNKVTEKGKDVELRCDPISGHTALYWYRQSLGQGLEFLIYFQGNSAPDKSGLPSDRFSAERTGGSVSTLTIQRTQQEDSAVYLCASRPTGGENIQYFGAGTRLSVL.

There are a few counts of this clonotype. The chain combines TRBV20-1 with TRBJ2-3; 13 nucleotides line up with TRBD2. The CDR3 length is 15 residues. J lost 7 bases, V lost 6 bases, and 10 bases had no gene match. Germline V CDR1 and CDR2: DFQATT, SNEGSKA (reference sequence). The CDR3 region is CSANRLAGGKNTQYF. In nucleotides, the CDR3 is TGCAGTGCCAATCGACTAGCGGGAGGAAAAAATACGCAGTATTTT.

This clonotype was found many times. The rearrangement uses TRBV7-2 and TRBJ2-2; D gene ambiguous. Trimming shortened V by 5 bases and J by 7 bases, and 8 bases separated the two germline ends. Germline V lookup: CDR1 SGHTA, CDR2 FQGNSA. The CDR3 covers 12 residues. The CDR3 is CASSRARGELFF. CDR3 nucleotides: TGTGCCAGCAGCCGGGCCCGCGGGGAGCTGTTTTTT.

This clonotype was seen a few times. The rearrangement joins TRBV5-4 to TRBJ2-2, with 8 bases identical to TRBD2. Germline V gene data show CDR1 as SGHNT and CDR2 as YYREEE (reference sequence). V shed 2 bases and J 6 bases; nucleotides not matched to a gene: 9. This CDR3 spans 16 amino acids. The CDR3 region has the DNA TGTGCCAGCAGCTTTGGCGGGAGGCTCTTCGCCGGGGAGCTGTTTTTT. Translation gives CASSFGGRLFAGELFF.

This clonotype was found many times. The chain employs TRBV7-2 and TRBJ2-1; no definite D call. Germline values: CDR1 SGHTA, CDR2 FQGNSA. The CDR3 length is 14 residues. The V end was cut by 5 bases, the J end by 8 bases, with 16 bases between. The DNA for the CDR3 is TGTGCCAGCAGCGGAAAGAACCAGGTCTATGAGCAGTTCTTC. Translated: CASSGKNQVYEQFF.

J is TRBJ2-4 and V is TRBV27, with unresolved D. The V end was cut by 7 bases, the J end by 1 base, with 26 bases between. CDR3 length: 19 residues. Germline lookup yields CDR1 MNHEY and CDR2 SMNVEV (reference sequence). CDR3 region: CASTRPRTYLDMAKNIQYF. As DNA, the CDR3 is TGTGCCAGCACCCGCCCAAGGACGTATTTGGATATGGCCAAAAACATTCAGTACTTC.

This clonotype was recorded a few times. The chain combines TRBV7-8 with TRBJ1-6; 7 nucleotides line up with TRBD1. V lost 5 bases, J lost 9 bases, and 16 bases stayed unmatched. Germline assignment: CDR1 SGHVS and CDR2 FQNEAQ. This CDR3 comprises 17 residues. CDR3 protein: CASSQFARLNRGSPLHF. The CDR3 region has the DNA TGTGCCAGCAGCCAGTTTGCACGCCTAAACAGGGGTTCACCCCTCCACTTT.

The CDR3 sequence is CASRRRDHRYEQYF. The CDR3 DNA sequence: TGTGCCAGCAGGCGCCGGGACCACCGATACGAGCAGTACTTC. The chain carries TRBV12-3 or TRBV12-4 and TRBJ2-7; TRBD1 or TRBD2 may be the D gene (5 bases each). The germline V and J ends were trimmed by 6 bases and 4 bases, with 16 bases remaining between them. CDR3 length: 14 residues.

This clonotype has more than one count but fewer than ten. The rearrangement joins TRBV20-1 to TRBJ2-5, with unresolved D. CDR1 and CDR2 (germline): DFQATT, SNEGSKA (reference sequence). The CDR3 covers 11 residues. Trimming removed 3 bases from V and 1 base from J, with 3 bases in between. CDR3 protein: CSASRQETQYF. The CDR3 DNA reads TGCAGTGCTAGCCGCCAAGAGACCCAGTACTTC.

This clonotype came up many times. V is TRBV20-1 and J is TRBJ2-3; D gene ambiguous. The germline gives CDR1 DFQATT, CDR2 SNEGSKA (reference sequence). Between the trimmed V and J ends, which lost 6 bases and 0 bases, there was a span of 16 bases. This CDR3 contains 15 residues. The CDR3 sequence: CSASLRGASTDTQYF. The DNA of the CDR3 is TGCAGTGCCTCCCTCCGCGGAGCTAGCACAGATACGCAGTATTTT.

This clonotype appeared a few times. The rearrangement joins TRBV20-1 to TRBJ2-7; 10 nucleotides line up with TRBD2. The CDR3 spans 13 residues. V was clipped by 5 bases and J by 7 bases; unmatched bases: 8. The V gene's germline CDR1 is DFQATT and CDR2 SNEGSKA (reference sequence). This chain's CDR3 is CSASSGSWYEQYF. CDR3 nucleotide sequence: TGCAGTGCTTCTAGCGGGAGTTGGTATGAGCAGTACTTC.

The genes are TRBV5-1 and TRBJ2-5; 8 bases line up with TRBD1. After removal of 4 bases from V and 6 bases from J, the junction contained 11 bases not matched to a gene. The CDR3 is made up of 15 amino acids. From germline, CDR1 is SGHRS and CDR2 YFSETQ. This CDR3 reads CASSPSTGTGKTQYF. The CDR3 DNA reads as TGCGCCAGCAGCCCCTCCACCGGGACAGGAAAGACCCAGTACTTC.

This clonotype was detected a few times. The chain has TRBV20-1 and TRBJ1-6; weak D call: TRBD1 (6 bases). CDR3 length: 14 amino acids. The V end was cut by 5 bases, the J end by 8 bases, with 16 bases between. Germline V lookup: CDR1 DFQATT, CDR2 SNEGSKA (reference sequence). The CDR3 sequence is CSAPPDRPDSPLHF. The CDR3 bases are TGCAGTGCTCCGCCGGACAGACCGGATTCACCCCTCCACTTT.

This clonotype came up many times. CDR3 region: CASSSRVEQYF. The CDR3 coding sequence is TGTGCCAGCAGTTCGAGGGTCGAGCAGTACTTC. This chain connects TRBV12-3 or TRBV12-4 to TRBJ2-7; D may be TRBD2 (5 bases). V lost 4 bases and J lost 6, with 7 bases in between. The CDR3 has 11 amino acids.

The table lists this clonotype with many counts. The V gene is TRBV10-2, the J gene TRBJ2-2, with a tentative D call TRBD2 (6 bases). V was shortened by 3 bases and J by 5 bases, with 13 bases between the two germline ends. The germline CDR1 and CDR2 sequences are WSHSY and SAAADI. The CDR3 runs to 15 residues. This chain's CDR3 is CASSDLTSSTGELFF. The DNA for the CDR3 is TGCGCCAGCAGTGATTTAACTAGCTCGACCGGGGAGCTGTTTTTT.

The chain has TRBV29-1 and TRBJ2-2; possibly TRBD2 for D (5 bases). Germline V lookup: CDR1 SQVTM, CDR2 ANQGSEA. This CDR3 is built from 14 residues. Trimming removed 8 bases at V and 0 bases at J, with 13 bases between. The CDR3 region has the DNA TGCAGCTGTGTCGGGAACACGAACACCGGGGAGCTGTTTTTT. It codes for CSCVGNTNTGELFF.

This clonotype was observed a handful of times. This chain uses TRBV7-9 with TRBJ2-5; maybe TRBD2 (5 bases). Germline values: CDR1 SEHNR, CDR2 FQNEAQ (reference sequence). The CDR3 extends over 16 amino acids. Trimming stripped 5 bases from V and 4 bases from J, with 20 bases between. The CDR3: CASSRAQAGRGETQYF. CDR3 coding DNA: TGTGCCAGCAGCCGCGCTCAGGCAGGCCGGGGAGAGACCCAGTACTTC.

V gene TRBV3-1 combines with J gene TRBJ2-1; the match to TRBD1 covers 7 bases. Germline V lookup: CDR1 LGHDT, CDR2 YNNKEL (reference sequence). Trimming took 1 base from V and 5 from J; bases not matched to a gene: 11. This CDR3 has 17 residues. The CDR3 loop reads CASSQGLIMTGNNEQFF. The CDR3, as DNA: TGTGCCAGCAGCCAAGGTTTAATAATGACAGGGAACAATGAGCAGTTCTTC.

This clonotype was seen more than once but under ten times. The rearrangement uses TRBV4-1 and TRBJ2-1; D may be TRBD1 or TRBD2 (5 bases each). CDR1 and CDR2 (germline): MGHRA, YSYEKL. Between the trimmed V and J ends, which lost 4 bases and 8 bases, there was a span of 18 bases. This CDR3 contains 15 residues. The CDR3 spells CASSPQPTRGDEQFF. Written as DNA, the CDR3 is TGCGCCAGCAGCCCCCAACCCACCCGAGGGGATGAGCAGTTCTTC.

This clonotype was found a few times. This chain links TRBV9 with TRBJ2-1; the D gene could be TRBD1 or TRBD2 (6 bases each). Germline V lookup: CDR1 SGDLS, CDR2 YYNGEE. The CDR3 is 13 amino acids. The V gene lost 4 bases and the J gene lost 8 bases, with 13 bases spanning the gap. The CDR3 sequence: CASSKGGSDEQFF. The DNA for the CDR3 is TGTGCCAGCAGCAAAGGGGGGTCCGATGAGCAGTTCTTC.